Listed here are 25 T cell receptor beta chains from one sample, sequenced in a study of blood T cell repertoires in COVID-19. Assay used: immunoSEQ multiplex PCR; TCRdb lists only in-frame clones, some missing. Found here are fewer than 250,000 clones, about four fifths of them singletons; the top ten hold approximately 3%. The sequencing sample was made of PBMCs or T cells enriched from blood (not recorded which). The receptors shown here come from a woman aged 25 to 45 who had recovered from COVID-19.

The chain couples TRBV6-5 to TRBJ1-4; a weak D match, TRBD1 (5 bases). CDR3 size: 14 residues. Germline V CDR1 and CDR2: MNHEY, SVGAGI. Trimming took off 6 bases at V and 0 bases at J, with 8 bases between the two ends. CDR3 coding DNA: TGTGCCAGCAGGGTCAGGGCAACTAATGAAAAACTGTTTTTT. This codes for CASRVRATNEKLFF.

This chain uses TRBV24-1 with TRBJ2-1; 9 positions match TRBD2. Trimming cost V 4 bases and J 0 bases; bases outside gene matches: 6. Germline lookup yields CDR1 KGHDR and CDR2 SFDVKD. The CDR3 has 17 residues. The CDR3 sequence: CATSDPSGEFSYNEQFF. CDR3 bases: TGTGCCACCAGTGACCCTAGCGGGGAGTTCTCCTACAATGAGCAGTTCTTC.

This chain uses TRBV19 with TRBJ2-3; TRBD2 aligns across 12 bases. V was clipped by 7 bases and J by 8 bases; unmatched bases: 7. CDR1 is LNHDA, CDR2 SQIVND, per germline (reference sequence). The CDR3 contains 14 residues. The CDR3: CASTPSGGAGTQYF. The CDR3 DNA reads TGTGCCAGTACCCCTAGCGGGGGGGCCGGTACGCAGTATTTT.

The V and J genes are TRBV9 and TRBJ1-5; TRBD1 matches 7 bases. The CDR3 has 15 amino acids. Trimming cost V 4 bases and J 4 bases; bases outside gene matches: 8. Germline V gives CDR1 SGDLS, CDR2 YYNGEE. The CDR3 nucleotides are TGTGCCAGCAGCTCCTGGGACAGTATTAATCAGCCCCAGCATTTT. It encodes CASSSWDSINQPQHF.

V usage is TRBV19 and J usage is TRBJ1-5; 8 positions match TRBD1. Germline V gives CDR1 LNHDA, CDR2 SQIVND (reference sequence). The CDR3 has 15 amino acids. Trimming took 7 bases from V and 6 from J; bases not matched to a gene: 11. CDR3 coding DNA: TGTGCCAGTACCCCCTACCTGACAGGGGTTCAGCCCCAGCATTTT. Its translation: CASTPYLTGVQPQHF.

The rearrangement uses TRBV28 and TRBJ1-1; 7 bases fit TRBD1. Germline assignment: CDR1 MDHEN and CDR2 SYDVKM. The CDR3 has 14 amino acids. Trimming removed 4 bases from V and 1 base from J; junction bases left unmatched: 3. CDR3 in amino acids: CASSSGGPNTEAFF. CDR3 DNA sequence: TGTGCCAGCAGTTCAGGGGGTCCGAACACTGAAGCTTTCTTT.

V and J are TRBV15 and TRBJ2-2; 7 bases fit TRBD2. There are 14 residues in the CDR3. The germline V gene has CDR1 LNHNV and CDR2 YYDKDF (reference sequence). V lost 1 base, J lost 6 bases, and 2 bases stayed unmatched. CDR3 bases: TGTGCCACCAGCAGAGCCGCGGGAGCCGGGGAGCTGTTTTTT. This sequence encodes CATSRAAGAGELFF.

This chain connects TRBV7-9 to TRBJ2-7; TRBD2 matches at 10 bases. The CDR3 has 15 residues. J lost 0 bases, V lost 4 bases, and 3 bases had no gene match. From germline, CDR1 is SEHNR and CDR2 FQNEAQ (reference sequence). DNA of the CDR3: TGTGCCAGCAGCTATCTAGCGGGGGACTCCTACGAGCAGTACTTC. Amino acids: CASSYLAGDSYEQYF.

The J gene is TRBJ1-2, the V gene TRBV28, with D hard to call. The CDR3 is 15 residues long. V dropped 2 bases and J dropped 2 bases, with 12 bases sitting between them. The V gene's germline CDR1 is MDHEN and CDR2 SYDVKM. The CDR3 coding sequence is TGTGCCAGCAGTTTAGGTCAGATTGTAAACTATGGCTACACCTTC. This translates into CASSLGQIVNYGYTF.

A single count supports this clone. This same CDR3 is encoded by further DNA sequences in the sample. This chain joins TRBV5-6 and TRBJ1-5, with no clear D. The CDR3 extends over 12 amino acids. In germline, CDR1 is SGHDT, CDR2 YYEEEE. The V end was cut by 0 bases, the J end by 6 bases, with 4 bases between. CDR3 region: CASSLAGQPQHF. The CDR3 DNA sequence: TGTGCCAGCAGCTTGGCCGGTCAGCCCCAGCATTTT.

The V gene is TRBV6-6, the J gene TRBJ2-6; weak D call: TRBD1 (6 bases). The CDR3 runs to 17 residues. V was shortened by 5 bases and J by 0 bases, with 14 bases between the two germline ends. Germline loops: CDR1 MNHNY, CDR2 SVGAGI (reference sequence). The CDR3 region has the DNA TGTGCCAGCAGTCAACAGGGCCAGTTCTCTGGGGCCAACGTCCTGACTTTC. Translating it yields CASSQQGQFSGANVLTF.

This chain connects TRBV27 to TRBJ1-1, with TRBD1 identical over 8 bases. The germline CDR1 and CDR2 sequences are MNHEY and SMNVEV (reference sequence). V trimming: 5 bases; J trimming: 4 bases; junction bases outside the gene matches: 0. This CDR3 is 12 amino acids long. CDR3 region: CASSTGGTEAFF. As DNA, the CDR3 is TGTGCCAGCAGTACAGGGGGCACTGAAGCTTTCTTT.

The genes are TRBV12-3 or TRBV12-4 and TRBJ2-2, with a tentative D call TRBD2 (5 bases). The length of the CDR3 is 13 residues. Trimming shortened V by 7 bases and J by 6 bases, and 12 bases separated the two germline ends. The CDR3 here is CASTKLVAGELFF. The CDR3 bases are TGTGCCAGCACGAAACTAGTTGCCGGGGAGCTGTTTTTT.

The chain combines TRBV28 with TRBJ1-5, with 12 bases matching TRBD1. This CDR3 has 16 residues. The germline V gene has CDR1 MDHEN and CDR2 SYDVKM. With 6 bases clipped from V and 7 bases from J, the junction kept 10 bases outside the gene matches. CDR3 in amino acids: CASRSGTGGLRQPQHF. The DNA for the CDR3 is TGTGCCAGCAGATCCGGGACAGGGGGCCTTCGACAGCCCCAGCATTTT.

The chain's CDR3 is CASRNQGSDTEAFF. The CDR3 DNA reads TGTGCCAGTAGAAATCAGGGCTCGGACACTGAAGCTTTCTTT. The chain carries TRBV19 and TRBJ1-1; maybe TRBD1 (5 bases). The CDR3 covers 14 residues. Trimming took off 6 bases at V and 3 bases at J, with 14 bases between the two ends. Germline-derived CDR1 and CDR2 are LNHDA and SQIVND (reference sequence).

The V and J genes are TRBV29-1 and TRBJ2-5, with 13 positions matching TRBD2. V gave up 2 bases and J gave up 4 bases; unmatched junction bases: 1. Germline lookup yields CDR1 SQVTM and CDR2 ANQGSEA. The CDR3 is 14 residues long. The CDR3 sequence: CSVERLAGGETQYF. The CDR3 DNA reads TGCAGCGTTGAACGACTAGCGGGAGGAGAGACCCAGTACTTC. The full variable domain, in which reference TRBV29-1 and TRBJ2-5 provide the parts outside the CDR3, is SAVISQKPSRDICQRGTSLTIQCQVDSQVTMMFWYRQQPGQSLTLIATANQGSEATYESGFVIDKFPISRPNLTFSTLTVSNMSPEDSSIYLCSVERLAGGETQYFGPGTRLLVL.

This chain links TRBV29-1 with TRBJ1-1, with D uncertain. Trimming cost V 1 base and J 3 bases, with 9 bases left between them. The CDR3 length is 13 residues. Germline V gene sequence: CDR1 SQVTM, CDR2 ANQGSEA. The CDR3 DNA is TGCAGCGTTGAAGGGTTCGGTGACACTGAAGCTTTCTTT. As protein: CSVEGFGDTEAFF. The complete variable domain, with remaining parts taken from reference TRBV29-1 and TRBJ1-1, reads SAVISQKPSRDICQRGTSLTIQCQVDSQVTMMFWYRQQPGQSLTLIATANQGSEATYESGFVIDKFPISRPNLTFSTLTVSNMSPEDSSIYLCSVEGFGDTEAFFGQGTRLTVV.

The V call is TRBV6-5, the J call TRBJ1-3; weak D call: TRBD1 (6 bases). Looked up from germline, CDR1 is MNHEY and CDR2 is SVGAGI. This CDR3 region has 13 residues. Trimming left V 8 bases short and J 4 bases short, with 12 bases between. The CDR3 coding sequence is TGTGCCAGCTATAGGGACACAGGAAACACCATATATTTT. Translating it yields CASYRDTGNTIYF.

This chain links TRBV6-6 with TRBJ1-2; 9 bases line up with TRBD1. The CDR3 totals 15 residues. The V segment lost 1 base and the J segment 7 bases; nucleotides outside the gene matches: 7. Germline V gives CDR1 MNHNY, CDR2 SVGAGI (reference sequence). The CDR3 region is CASSYFPGQGGGYTF. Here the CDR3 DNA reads TGTGCCAGCAGTTACTTCCCGGGACAGGGAGGTGGCTACACCTTC.

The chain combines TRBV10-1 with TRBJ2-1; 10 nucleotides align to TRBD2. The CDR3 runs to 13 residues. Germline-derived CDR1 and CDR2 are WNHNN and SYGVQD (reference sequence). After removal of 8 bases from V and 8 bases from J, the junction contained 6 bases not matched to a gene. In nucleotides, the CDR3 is TGCGCCAGCTGCAGCGGGAGGGCTGATGAGCAGTTCTTC. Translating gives CASCSGRADEQFF.

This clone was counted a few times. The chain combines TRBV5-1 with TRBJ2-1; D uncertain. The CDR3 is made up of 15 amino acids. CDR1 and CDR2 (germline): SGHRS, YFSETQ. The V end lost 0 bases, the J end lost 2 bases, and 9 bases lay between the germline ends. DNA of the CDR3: TGCGCCAGCAGCTTGGATAGTGTAGCCTACAATGAGCAGTTCTTC. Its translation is CASSLDSVAYNEQFF.

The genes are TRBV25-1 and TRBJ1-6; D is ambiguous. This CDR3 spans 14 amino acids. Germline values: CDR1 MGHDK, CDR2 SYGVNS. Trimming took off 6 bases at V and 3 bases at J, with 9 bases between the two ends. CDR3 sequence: CASSRSLYNSPLHF. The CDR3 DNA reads TGTGCCAGCAGCCGGAGCCTCTATAATTCACCCCTCCACTTT.

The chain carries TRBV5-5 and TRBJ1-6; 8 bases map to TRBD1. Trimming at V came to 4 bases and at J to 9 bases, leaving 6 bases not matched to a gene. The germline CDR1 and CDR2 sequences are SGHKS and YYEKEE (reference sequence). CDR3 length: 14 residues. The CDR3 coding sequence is TGTGCCAGCAGCCAGACAGGGGTGGGTTCACCCCTCCACTTT. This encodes CASSQTGVGSPLHF.

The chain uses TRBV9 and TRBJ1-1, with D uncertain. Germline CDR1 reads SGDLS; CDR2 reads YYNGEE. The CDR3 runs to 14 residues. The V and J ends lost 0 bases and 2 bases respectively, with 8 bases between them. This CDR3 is CASSVARLNTEAFF. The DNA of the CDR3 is TGTGCCAGCAGCGTAGCCAGACTAAACACTGAAGCTTTCTTT.

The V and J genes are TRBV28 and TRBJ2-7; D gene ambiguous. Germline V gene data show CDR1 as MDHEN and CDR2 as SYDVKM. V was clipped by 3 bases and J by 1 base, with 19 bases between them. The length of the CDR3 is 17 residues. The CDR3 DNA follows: TGTGCCAGCAGTTTCGCATCCTTAACACCTAGATCCTACGAGCAGTACTTC. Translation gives CASSFASLTPRSYEQYF.